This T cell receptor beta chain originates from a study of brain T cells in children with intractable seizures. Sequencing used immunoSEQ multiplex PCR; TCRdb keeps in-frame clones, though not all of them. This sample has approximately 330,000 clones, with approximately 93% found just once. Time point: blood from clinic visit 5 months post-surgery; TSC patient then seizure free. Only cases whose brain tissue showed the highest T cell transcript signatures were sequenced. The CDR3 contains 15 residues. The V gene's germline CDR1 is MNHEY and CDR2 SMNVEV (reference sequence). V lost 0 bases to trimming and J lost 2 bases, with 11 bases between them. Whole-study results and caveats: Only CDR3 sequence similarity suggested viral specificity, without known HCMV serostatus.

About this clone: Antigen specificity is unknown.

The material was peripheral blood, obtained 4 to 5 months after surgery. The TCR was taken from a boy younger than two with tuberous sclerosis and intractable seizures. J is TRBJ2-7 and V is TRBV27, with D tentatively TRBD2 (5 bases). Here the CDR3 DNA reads TGTGCCAGCAGTTTATCGATCGACTATGCCTACGAGCAGTACTTC. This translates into CASSLSIDYAYEQYF.